One sample yielded the 3 T cell receptor beta chains listed below, sequenced in a study of T cell changes during pregnancy in multiple sclerosis. TCRdb's table, derived via immunoSEQ multiplex PCR, lists solely in-frame clones and lacks some. Here the sample spans tens of thousands of clones, roughly 90% being singletons. The input for sequencing was peripheral blood, taken in the first trimester of pregnancy. These receptors came from a female donor in good health, enrolled as a control in a pregnancy study.

The V call is TRBV29-1, the J call TRBJ2-7; 9 positions agree with TRBD1. The germline V gene encodes CDR1 SQVTM and CDR2 ANQGSEA. CDR3 length: 14 residues. J gave up 5 bases and V 0 bases, and 5 bases lay outside the gene matches. The CDR3 DNA reads as TGCAGCGTTGAAGATCCGGGACAGGGAAACGAGCAGTACTTC. It specifies CSVEDPGQGNEQYF.

This clone came up a few times. Other DNA sequences within the sample encode an identical CDR3. The rearrangement links TRBV7-9 to TRBJ2-7, with D possibly being TRBD1 (6 bases). From germline, CDR1 is SEHNR and CDR2 FQNEAQ (reference sequence). V gave up 3 bases and J gave up 0 bases, with 6 bases separating them. The CDR3 is made up of 13 amino acids. The CDR3 sequence is CASSLDSSYEQYF. The CDR3 DNA follows: TGTGCCAGCAGCTTGGACAGCTCCTACGAGCAGTACTTC. Full variable domain (remainder filled in from reference TRBV7-9 and TRBJ2-7): DTGVSQNPRHKITKRGQNVTFRCDPISEHNRLYWYRQTLGQGPEFLTYFQNEAQLEKSRLLSDRFSAERPKGSFSTLEIQRTEQGDSAMYLCASSLDSSYEQYFGPGTRLTVT.

The V call is TRBV2, the J call TRBJ2-7; 8 positions match TRBD1. The CDR3 sequence is 13 residues long. The trim removed 5 bases at V and 4 bases at J, leaving 4 bases unmatched. CDR1 and CDR2 (germline): SNHLY, FYNNEI. The CDR3 DNA sequence: TGTGCCAGCAGTTTGGACAGGGATTACGAGCAGTACTTC. Its translation: CASSLDRDYEQYF.